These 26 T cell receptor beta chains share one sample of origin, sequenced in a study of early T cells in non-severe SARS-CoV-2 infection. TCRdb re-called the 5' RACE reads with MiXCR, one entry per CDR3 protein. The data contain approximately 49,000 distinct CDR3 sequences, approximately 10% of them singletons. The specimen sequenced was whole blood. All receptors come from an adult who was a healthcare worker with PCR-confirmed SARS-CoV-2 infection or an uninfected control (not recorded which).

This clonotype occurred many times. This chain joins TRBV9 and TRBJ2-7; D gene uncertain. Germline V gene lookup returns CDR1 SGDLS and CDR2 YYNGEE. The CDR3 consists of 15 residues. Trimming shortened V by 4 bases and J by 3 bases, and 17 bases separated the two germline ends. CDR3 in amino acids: CASSSWIGPLYEQYF. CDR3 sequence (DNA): TGTGCCAGCAGCTCGTGGATAGGTCCTCTCTACGAGCAGTACTTC.

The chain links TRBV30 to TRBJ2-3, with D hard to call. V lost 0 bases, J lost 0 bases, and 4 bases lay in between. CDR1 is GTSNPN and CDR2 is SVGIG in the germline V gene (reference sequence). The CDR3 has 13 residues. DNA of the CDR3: TGTGCCTGGAGTGTGGCTAGCACAGATACGCAGTATTTT. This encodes CAWSVASTDTQYF.

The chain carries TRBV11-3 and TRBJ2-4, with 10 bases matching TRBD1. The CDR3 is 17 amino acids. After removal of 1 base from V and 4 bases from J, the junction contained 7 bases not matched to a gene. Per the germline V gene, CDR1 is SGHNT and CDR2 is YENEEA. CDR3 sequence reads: CASSLVAGTGEKNIQYF. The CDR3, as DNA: TGTGCCAGCAGCTTAGTGGCCGGGACAGGGGAGAAAAACATTCAGTACTTC.

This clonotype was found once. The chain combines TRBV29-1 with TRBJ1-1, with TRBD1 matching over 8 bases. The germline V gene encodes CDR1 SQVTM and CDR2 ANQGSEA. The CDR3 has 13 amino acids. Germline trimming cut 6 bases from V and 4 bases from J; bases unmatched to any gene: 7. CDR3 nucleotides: TGCAGCGTGTTGGGACAGGTTATCACTGAAGCTTTCTTT. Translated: CSVLGQVITEAFF.

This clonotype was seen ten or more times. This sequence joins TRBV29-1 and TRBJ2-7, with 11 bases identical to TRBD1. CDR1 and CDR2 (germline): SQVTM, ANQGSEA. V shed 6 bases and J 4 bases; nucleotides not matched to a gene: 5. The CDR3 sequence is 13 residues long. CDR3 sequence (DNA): TGCAGCGTGGGAGGACAGGGGGCGTACGAGCAGTACTTC. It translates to CSVGGQGAYEQYF.

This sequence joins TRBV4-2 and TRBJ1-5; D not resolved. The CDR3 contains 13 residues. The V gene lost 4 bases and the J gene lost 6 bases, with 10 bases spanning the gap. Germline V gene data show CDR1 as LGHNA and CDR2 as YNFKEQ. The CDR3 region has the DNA TGTGCCAGCAGCCCCGGAAACGGTCAGCCCCAGCATTTT. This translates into CASSPGNGQPQHF.

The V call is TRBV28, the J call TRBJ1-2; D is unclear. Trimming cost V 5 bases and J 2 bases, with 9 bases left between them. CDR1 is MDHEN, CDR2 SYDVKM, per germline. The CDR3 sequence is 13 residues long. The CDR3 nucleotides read TGTGCCAGCAGTCCCCCAATAAACTATGGCTACACCTTC. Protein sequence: CASSPPINYGYTF.

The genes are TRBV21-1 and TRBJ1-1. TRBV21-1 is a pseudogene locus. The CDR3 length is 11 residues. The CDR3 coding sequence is TGTGCCAGCGCCCGTTCCGGAGAAGCTTTCTTT. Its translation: CASARSGEAFF.

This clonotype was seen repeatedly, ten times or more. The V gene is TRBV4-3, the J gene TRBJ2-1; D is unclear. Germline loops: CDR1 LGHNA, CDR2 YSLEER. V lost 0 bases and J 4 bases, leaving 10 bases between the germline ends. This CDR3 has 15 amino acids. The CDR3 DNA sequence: TGCGCCAGCAGCCAAGATGCCCAAAGTTACAATGAGCAGTTCTTC. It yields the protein CASSQDAQSYNEQFF.

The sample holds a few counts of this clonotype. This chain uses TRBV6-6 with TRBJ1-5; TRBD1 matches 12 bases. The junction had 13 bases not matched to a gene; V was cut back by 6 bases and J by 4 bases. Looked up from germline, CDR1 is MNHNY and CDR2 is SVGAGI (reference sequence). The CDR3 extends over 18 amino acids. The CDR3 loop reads CASSPGTGGRVGNQPQHF. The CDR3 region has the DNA TGTGCCAGCAGCCCCGGGACAGGGGGCCGGGTAGGAAATCAGCCCCAGCATTTT.

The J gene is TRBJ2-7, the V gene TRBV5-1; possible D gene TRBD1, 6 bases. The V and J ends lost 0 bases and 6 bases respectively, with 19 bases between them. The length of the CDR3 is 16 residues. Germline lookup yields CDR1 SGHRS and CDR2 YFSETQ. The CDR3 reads CASSLGHRVTTSEQYF. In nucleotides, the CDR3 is TGCGCCAGCAGCTTGGGTCACAGGGTCACCACCTCCGAGCAGTACTTC.

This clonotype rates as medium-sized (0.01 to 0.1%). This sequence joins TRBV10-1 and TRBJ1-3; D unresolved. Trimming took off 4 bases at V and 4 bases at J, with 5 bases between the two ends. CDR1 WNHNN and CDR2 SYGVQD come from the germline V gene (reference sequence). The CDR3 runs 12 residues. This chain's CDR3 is CASSGPGNTIYF. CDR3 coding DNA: TGCGCCAGCAGTGGTCCGGGAAACACCATATATTTT.

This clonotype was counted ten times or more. In DNA form, the CDR3 reads TGCGCCAGCAGCCCCCTAGCGGGGAGCTACGAGCAGTACTTC. Translating gives CASSPLAGSYEQYF. This rearrangement joins TRBV5-1 to TRBJ2-7, with 9 bases fitting TRBD2. V dropped 4 bases and J dropped 3; count of bases not matched to a gene: 5. Germline V gives CDR1 SGHRS, CDR2 YFSETQ. There are 14 residues in the CDR3.

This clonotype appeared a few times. CDR3 protein: CASSSGIGQPQHF. The DNA of the CDR3 is TGTGCCAGCAGTTCAGGGATAGGTCAGCCCCAGCATTTT. The chain carries TRBV28 and TRBJ1-5; weak D call: TRBD1 (5 bases). The ends were cut back, 4 bases at V and 6 bases at J, with 10 bases in the middle. The CDR3 has 13 residues. Germline V CDR1 and CDR2: MDHEN, SYDVKM. Drawing the rest from reference TRBV28 and TRBJ1-5, the complete variable domain is DVKVTQSSRYLVKRTGEKVFLECVQDMDHENMFWYRQDPGLGLRLIYFSYDVKMKEKGDIPEGYSVSREKKERFSLILESASTNQTSMYLCASSSGIGQPQHFGDGTRLSIL.

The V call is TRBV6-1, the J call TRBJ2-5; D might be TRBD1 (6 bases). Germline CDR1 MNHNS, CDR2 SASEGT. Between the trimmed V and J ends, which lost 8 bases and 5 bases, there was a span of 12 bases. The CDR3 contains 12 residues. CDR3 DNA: TGTGCCAGCTACAGGGTCCGGGAGACCCAGTACTTC. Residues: CASYRVRETQYF.

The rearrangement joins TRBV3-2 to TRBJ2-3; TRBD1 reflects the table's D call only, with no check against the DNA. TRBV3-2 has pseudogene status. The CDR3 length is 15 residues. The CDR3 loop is CASSQALGDGDTQYF. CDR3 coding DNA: TGTGCCAGCAGCCAAGCCTTGGGGGATGGAGATACGCAGTATTTT.

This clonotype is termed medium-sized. The CDR3 DNA sequence: TGTGCTAGTGGTCCCAACAGGGCCTACGAGCAGTACTTC. Protein product: CASGPNRAYEQYF. The gene calls are TRBV12-5 and TRBJ2-7, with D tentatively TRBD1 (6 bases). Trimming took off 5 bases at V and 2 bases at J, with 10 bases between the two ends. The CDR3 loop spans 13 amino acids. Germline-derived CDR1 and CDR2 are LGHNT and FRNRAP.

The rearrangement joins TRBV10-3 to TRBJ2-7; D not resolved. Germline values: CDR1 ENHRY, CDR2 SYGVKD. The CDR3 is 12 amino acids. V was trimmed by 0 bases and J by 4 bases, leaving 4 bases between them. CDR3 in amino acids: CAISESRYEQYF. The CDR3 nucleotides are TGTGCCATCAGTGAGTCAAGGTACGAGCAGTACTTC.

Here the CDR3 reads CASSLRGGGYTF. CDR3 DNA sequence: TGTGCCAGCAGTTTACGGGGCGGAGGCTACACCTTC. The chain links TRBV28 to TRBJ1-2; the D gene is possibly TRBD1 (5 bases). Germline V gene data show CDR1 as MDHEN and CDR2 as SYDVKM. The CDR3 sequence is 12 residues long. V lost 2 bases and J 8 bases, leaving 9 bases between the germline ends.

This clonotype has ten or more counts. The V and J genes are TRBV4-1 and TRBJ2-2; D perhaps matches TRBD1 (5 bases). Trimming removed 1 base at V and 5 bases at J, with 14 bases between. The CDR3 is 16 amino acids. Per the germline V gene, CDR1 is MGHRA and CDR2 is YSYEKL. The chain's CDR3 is CASSQVVRERTGELFF. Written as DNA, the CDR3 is TGCGCCAGCAGCCAAGTTGTCAGGGAAAGGACCGGGGAGCTGTTTTTT.

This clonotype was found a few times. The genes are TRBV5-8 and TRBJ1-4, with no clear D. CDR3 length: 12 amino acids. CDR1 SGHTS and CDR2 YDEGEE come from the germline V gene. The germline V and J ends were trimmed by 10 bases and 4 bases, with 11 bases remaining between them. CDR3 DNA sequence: TGTGCCCACGGAACAGTTAATGAAAAACTGTTTTTT. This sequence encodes CAHGTVNEKLFF.

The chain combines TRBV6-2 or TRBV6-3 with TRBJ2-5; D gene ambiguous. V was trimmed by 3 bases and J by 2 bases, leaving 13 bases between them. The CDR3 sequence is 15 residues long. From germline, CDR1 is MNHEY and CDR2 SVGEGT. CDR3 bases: TGTGCCAGCAGTTATGGAATAACCCTTCAAGAGACCCAGTACTTC. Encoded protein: CASSYGITLQETQYF.

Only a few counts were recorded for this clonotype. CDR3 sequence (DNA): TGTGCCAGCACCCAAGTGGACAGGGGTGGGGAGCAGTTCTTC. It translates to CASTQVDRGGEQFF. This chain uses TRBV6-6 with TRBJ2-1, with 9 bases matching TRBD1. The CDR3 runs 14 residues. J was trimmed by 10 bases and V by 7 bases; bases with no gene match: 11. Germline loops: CDR1 MNHNY, CDR2 SVGAGI (reference sequence).

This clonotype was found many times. The CDR3 DNA reads as TGTGCCAGCAGCCCTCAGACTAGCGGAACTATGTACCAAGAGACCCAGTACTTC. Translation: CASSPQTSGTMYQETQYF. V and J are TRBV7-3 and TRBJ2-5; 9 bases are shared with TRBD2. CDR3 size: 18 residues. The germline V gene encodes CDR1 SGHTA and CDR2 FQGTGA. After removal of 5 bases from V and 0 bases from J, the junction contained 13 bases not matched to a gene.

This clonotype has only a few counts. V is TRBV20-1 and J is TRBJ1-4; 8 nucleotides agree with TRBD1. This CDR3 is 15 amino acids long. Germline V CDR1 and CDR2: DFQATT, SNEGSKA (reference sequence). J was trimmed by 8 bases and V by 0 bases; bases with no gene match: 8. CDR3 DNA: TGCAGTGCTAGAGATGGAGGGGCAGGGGGCGAAAAACTGTTTTTT. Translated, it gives CSARDGGAGGEKLFF.

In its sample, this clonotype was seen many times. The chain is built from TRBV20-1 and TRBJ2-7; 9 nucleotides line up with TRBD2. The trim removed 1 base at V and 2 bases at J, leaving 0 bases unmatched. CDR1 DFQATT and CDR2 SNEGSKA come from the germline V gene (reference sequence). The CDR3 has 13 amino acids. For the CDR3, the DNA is TGCAGTGCTAGAGGACTAGCGGCCTACGAGCAGTACTTC. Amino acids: CSARGLAAYEQYF.